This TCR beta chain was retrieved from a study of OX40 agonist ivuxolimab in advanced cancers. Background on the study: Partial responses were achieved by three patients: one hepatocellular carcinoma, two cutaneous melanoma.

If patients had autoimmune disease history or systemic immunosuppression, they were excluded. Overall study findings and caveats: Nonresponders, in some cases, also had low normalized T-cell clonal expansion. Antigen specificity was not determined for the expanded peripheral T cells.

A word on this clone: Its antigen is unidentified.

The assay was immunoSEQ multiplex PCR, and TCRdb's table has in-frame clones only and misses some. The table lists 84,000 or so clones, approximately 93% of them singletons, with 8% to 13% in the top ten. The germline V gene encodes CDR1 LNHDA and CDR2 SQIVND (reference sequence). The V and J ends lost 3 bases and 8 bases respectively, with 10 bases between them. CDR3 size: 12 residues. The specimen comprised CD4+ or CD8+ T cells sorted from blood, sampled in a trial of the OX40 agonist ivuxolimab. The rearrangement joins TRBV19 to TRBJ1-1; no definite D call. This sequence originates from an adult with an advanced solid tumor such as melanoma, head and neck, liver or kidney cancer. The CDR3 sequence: CASSMGRAEAFF. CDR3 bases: TGTGCCAGTAGTATGGGCCGGGCAGAAGCTTTCTTT. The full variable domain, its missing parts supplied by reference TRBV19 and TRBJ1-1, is DGGITQSPKYLFRKEGQNVTLSCEQNLNHDAMYWYRQDPGQGLRLIYYSQIVNDFQKGDIAEGYSVSREKKESFPLTVTSAQKNPTAFYLCASSMGRAEAFFGQGTRLTVV.